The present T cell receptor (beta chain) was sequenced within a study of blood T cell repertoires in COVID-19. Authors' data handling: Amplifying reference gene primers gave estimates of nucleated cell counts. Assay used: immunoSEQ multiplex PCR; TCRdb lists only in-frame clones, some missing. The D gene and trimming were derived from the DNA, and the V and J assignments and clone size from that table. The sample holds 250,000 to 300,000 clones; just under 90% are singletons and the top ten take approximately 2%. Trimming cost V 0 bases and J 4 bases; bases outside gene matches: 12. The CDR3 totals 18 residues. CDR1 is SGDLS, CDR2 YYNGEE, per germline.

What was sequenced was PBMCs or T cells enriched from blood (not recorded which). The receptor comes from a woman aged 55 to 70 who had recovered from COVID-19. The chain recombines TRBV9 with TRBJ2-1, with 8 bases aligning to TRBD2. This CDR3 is CASSVAPGSGGWYNEQFF. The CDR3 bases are TGTGCCAGCAGCGTAGCCCCGGGAAGCGGGGGATGGTACAATGAGCAGTTCTTC.